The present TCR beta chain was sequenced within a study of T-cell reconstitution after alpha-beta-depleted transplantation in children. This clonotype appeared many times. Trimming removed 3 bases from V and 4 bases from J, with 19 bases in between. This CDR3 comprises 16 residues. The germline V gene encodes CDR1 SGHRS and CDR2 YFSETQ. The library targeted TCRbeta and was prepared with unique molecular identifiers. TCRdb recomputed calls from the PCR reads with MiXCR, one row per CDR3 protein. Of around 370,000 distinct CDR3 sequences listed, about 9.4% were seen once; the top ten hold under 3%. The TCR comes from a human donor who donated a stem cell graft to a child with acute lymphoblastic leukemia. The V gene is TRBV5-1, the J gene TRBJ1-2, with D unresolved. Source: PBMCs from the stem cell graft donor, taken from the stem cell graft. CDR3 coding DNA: TGCGCCAGCAGCTCCGGAGGGAGCCGGGTGGGCTATGGCTACACCTTC. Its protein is CASSSGGSRVGYGYTF.